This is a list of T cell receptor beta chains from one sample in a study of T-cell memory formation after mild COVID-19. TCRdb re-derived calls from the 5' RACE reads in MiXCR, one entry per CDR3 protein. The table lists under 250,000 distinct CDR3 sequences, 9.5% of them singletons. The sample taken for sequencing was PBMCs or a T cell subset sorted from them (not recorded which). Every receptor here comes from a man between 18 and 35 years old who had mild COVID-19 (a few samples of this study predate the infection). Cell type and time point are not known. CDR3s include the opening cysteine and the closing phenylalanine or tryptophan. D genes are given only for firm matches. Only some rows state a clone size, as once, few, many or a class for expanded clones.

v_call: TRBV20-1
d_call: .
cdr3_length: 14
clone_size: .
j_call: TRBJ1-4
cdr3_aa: CSARVWGTNEKLFF
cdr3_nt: TGCAGTGCTAGAGTTTGGGGAACTAATGAAAAACTGTTTTTT

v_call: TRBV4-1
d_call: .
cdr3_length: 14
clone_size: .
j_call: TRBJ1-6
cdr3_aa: CASCYPGQNSPLHF
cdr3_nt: TGCGCCAGCTGTTACCCGGGCCAAAATTCACCCCTCCACTTT

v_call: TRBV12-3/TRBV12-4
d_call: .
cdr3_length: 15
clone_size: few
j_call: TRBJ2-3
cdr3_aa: CASSLVTGGTDTQYF
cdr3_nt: TGTGCCAGCAGTTTAGTGACGGGGGGCACAGATACGCAGTATTTT

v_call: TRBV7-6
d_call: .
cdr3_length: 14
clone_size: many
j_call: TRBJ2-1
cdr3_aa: CASSLQEGADEQFF
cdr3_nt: TGTGCCAGCAGCTTACAAGAGGGCGCGGATGAGCAGTTCTTC

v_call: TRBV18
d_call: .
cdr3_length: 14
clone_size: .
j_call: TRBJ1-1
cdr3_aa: CASSPNEGLTEAFF
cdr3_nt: TGTGCCAGCTCACCCAATGAGGGTCTCACTGAAGCTTTCTTT

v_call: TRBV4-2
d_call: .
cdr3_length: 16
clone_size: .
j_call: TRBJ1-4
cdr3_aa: CASSQGGGGYGEKLFF
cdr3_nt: TGTGCCAGCAGCCAAGGAGGTGGTGGTTATGGAGAAAAACTGTTTTTT

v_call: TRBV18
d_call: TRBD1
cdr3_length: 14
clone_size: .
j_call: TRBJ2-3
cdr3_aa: CASSPTGAEDTQYF
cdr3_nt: TGTGCCAGCTCACCCACAGGGGCGGAAGATACGCAGTATTTT

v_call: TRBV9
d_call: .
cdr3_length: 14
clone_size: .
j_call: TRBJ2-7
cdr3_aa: CASSVASPTYEQYF
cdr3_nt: TGTGCCAGCAGCGTAGCTAGTCCCACCTACGAGCAGTACTTC

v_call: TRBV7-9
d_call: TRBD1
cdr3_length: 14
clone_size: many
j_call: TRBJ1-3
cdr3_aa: CASSYTGAGNTIYF
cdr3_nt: TGTGCCAGCAGCTATACAGGGGCTGGAAACACCATATATTTT

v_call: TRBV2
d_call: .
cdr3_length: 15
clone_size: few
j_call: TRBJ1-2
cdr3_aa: CALPPRAGRIYGYTF
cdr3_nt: TGTGCCCTCCCCCCCCGTGCAGGGCGTATCTATGGCTACACCTTC

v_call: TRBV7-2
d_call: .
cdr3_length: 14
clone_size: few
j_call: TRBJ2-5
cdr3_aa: CASSLGQGQRTQYF
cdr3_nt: TGTGCCAGCAGCTTAGGGCAGGGGCAACGGACCCAGTACTTC

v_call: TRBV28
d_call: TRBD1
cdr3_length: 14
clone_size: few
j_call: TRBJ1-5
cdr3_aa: CASSSGTGGQPQHF
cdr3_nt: TGTGCCAGCAGCTCCGGGACAGGAGGACAGCCCCAGCATTTT

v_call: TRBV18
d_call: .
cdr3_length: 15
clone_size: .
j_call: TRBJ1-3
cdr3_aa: CASSPLQGSGNTIYF
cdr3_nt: TGTGCCAGCTCACCACTCCAAGGCTCTGGAAACACCATATATTTT

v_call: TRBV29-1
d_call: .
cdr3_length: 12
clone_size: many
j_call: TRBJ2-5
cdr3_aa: CSVVESTETQYF
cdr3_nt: TGCAGCGTTGTGGAGTCGACGGAGACCCAGTACTTC

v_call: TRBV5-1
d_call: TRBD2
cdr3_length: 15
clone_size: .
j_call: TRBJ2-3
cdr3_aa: CASGPGGTSTDTQYF
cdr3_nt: TGCGCCAGCGGGCCCGGGGGGACTAGCACAGATACGCAGTATTTT

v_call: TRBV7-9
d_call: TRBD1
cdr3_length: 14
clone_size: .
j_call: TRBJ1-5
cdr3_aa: CASSTGDSGQPQHF
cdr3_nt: TGTGCCAGCAGCACAGGGGACAGCGGTCAGCCCCAGCATTTT

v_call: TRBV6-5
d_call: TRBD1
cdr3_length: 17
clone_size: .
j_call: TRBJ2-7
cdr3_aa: CASSYSTGTGSSYEQYF
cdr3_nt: TGTGCCAGCAGTTACTCGACGGGGACAGGGAGCTCCTACGAGCAGTACTTC

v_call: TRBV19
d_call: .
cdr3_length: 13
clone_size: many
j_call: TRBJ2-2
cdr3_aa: CASSLQDTGELFF
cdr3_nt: TGTGCCAGTAGCCTACAGGACACCGGGGAGCTGTTTTTT

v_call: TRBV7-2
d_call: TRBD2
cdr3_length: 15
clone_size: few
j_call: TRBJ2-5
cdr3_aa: CASSLYLAGQETQYF
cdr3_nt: TGTGCCAGCAGCTTGTATCTAGCGGGGCAAGAGACCCAGTACTTC

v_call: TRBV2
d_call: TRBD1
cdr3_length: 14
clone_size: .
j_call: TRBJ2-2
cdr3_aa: CASKTQGAAGELFF
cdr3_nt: TGTGCCAGCAAGACCCAGGGGGCTGCCGGGGAGCTGTTTTTT

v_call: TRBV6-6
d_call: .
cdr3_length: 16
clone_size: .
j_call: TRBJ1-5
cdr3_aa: CASSFSGRPVPVSQHF
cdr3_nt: TGTGCCAGCAGTTTCTCAGGCCGACCCGTACCAGTGTCCCAGCATTTT

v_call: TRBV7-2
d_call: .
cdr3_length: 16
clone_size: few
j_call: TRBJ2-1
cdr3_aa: CASSLGASVTLNEQFF
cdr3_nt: TGTGCCAGCAGCTTAGGGGCTAGCGTAACTCTCAATGAGCAGTTCTTC

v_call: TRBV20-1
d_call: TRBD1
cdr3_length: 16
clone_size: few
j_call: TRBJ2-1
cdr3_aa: CSASVVAGGYHNEQFF
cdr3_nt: TGCAGTGCTAGCGTTGTGGCAGGGGGATACCACAATGAGCAGTTCTTC

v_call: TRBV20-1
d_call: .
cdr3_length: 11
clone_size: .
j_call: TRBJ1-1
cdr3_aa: CSASRGTEAFF
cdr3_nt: TGCAGTGCTAGCAGGGGCACTGAAGCTTTCTTT

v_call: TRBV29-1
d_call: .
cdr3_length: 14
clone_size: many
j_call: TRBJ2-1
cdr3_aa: CSVTDPFSYNEQFF
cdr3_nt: TGCAGCGTTACAGATCCTTTTTCCTACAATGAGCAGTTCTTC

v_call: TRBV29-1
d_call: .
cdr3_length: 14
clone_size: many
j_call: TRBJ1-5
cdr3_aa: CSVVFGYSNQPQHF
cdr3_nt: TGCAGCGTTGTGTTTGGGTATAGCAATCAGCCCCAGCATTTT

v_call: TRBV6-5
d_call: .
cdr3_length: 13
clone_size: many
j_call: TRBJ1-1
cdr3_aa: CASSLLGNTEAFF
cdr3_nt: TGTGCCAGCAGTCTACTCGGGAACACTGAAGCTTTCTTT

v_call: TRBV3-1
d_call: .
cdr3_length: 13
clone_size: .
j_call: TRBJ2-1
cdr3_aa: CASSQGPVNEQFF
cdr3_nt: TGTGCCAGCAGCCAGGGACCCGTCAATGAGCAGTTCTTC

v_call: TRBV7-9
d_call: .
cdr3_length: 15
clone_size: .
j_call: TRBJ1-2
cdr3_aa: CASSNRADGGYGYTF
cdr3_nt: TGTGCCAGCAGCAACCGGGCCGATGGGGGATATGGCTACACCTTC

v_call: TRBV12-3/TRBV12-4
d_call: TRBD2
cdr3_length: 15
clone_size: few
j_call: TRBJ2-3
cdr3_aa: CASSLSSGGVVTQYF
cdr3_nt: TGTGCCAGCAGTTTATCCAGCGGGGGGGTTGTTACGCAGTATTTT

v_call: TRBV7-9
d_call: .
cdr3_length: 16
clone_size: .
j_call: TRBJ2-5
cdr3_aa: CASTLGWQGGGETQYF
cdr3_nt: TGTGCCAGCACCCTAGGGTGGCAGGGAGGAGGAGAGACCCAGTACTTC

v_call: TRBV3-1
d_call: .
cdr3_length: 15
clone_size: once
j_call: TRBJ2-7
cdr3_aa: CASSQEWTEPYEQYF
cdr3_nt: TGTGCCAGCAGCCAAGAGTGGACAGAACCCTACGAGCAGTACTTC

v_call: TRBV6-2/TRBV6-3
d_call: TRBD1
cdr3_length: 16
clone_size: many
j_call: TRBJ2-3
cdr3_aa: CASSSPTGGMTDTQYF
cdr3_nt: TGTGCCAGCAGCTCACCGACAGGGGGCATGACAGATACGCAGTATTTT

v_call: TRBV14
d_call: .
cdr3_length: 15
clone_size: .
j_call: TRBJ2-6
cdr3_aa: CASSQLGSGANVLTF
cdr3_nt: TGTGCCAGCAGCCAACTGGGGTCAGGGGCCAACGTCCTGACTTTC

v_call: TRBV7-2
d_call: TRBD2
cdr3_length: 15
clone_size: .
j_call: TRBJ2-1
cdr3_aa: CASSPLRGGKGEQFF
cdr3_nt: TGTGCCAGCAGCCCCCTTCGCGGGGGGAAGGGTGAGCAGTTCTTC

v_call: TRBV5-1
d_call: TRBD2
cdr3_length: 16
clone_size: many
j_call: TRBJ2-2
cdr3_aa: CASSLTGRSDTGELFF
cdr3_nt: TGCGCCAGCAGCTTGACCGGGAGGTCGGACACCGGGGAGCTGTTTTTT

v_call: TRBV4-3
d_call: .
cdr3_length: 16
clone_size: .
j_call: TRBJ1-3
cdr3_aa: CASSHRLGGSGNTIYF
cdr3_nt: TGCGCCAGCAGCCACCGTTTGGGGGGCTCTGGAAACACCATATATTTT

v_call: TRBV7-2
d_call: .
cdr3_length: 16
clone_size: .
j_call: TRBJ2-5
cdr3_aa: CASSLVAFGEVETQYF
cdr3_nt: TGTGCCAGCAGCTTGGTAGCCTTCGGGGAGGTTGAGACCCAGTACTTC

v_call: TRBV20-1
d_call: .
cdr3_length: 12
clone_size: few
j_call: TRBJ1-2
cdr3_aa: CSARVGSYGYTF
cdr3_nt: TGCAGTGCTAGGGTGGGTAGCTATGGCTACACCTTC

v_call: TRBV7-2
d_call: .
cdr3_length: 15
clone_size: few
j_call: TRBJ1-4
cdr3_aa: CASSLNGNLNEKLFF
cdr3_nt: TGTGCCAGCAGCTTAAACGGCAATCTTAATGAAAAACTGTTTTTT

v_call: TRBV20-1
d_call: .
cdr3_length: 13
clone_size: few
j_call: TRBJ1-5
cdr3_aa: CSARDRLGQLQHF
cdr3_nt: TGCAGTGCTAGAGATCGATTGGGCCAGCTCCAGCATTTT

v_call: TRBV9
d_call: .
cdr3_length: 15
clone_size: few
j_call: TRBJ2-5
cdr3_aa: CASSVARQFQETQYF
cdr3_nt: TGTGCCAGCAGCGTAGCGAGGCAGTTCCAAGAGACCCAGTACTTC

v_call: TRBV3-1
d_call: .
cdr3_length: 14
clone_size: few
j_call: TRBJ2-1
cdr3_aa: CASSQNGLNNEQFF
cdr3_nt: TGTGCCAGCAGCCAAAATGGGTTGAACAATGAGCAGTTCTTC

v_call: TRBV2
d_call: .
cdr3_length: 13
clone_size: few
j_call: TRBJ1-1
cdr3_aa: CASSESGGAVAFF
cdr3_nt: TGTGCCAGCAGTGAGTCGGGGGGCGCAGTAGCTTTCTTT

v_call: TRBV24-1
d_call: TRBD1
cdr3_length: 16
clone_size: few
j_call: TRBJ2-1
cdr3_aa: CATSDPRQGSNNEQFF
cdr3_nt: TGTGCCACCAGTGATCCGAGACAGGGCTCCAACAATGAGCAGTTCTTC

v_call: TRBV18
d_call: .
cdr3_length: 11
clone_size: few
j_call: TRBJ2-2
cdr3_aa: CASLGSGELFF
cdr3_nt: TGTGCCAGCCTTGGGTCCGGGGAGCTGTTTTTT

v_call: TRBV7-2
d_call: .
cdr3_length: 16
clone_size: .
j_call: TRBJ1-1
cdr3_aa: CASTQLNAGAGTEAFF
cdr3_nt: TGTGCCAGCACCCAACTTAACGCAGGGGCGGGCACTGAAGCTTTCTTT

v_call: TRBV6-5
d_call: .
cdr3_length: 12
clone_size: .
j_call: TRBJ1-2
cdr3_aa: CASSYSGRGYTF
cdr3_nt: TGTGCCAGCAGTTACTCGGGGAGGGGCTACACCTTC

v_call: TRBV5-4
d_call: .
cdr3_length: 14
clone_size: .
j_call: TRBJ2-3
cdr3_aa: CASSLAGGHNTQYF
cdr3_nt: TGTGCCAGCAGCTTGGCGGGGGGACATAATACGCAGTATTTT

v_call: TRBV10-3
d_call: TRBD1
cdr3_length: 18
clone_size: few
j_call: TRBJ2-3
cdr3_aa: CAISAFAQGAGGTDTQYF
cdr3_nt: TGTGCCATCAGTGCTTTTGCCCAGGGGGCTGGTGGCACAGATACGCAGTATTTT

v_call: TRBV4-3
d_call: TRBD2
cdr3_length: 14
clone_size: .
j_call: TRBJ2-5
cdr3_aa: CASSQYLAGETQYF
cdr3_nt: TGCGCCAGCAGCCAATACCTAGCGGGTGAGACCCAGTACTTC

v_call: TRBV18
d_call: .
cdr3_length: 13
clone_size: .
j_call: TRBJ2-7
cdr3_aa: CASSAGGRYEQYF
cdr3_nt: TGTGCCAGCTCAGCGGGTGGTAGATACGAGCAGTACTTC

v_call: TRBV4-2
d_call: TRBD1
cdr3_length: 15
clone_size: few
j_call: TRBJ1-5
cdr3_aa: CASSQGDRGDQPQHF
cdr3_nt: TGTGCCAGCAGCCAGGGGGACAGGGGAGATCAGCCCCAGCATTTT

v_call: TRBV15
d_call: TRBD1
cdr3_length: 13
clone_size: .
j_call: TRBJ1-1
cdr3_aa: CATSRRDRDEAFF
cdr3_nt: TGTGCCACCAGCCGCCGGGACAGGGATGAAGCTTTCTTT

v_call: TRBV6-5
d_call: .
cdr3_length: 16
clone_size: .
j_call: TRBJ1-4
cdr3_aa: CASSYSATGWSVELFF
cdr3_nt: TGTGCCAGCAGTTACTCGGCGACTGGGTGGTCGGTAGAACTGTTTTTT

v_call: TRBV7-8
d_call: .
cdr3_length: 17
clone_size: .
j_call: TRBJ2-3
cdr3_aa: CASSRWGRSLSTDTQYF
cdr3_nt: TGTGCCAGCAGCCGCTGGGGCCGGAGCCTTAGCACAGATACGCAGTATTTT

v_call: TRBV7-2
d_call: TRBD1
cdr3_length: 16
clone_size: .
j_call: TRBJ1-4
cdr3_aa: CASSIDRGRPMEKLFF
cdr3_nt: TGTGCCAGCAGCATAGACAGGGGGCGGCCCATGGAAAAACTGTTTTTT